This is a list of T cell receptor beta chains from one sample in a study of T cell responses to AZD1222 COVID-19 vaccine. Sequencing used immunoSEQ multiplex PCR; TCRdb keeps in-frame clones, though not all of them. The sample carries 150,000 or so clones, 90% to 95% recorded once. The specimen was peripheral blood, collected on day 0 of AZD1222 vaccination. The receptor source for this set is an adult in good health. Both conserved end residues are part of each CDR3. D genes are given only for firm matches. The size of a clone is reported for some rows only, either as once, few or many, or as a class for expanded clones.

j_call v_call d_call clone_size cdr3_aa cdr3_nt
TRBJ1-6 TRBV28 TRBD1 . CASSVLDRVNSPLHF TGTGCCAGCAGTGTCCTGGACAGGGTGAATTCACCCCTCCACTTT
TRBJ1-2 TRBV5-6 . . CASTLLPDHYGYTF TGTGCCAGCACCCTGTTGCCCGATCACTATGGCTACACCTTC
TRBJ2-2 TRBV2 TRBD2 . CASRRLAGGLNTGELFF TGTGCCAGTAGGAGACTAGCGGGGGGGCTAAACACCGGGGAGCTGTTTTTT
TRBJ2-7 TRBV7-2 TRBD2 once CASSLRAGVEQYF TGTGCCAGCAGCTTACGAGCGGGAGTCGAGCAGTACTTC
TRBJ2-7 TRBV5-4 TRBD2 . CASSAPVESLAGSYEQYF TGTGCCAGCAGCGCGCCTGTAGAATCACTAGCGGGATCCTACGAGCAGTACTTC
TRBJ2-7 TRBV9 . once CASSVWGSSYEQYF TGTGCCAGCAGCGTATGGGGAAGCTCCTACGAGCAGTACTTC
TRBJ1-1 TRBV18 . . CASSRDQWAFF TGTGCCAGCTCGCGGGATCAATGGGCTTTCTTT
TRBJ2-1 TRBV29-1 . . CSAQANSYNEQFF TGCAGCGCCCAGGCCAACTCCTACAATGAGCAGTTCTTC
TRBJ1-6 TRBV5-1 . . CASRGIDYNSPLHF TGCGCCAGCAGGGGCATCGACTATAATTCACCCCTCCACTTT
TRBJ1-1 TRBV27 . . CASKSSLNTEAFF TGTGCCAGCAAGTCCAGCCTGAACACTGAAGCTTTCTTT
TRBJ2-1 TRBV6-2/TRBV6-3 TRBD2 . CASSQTPPGTRGYNEQFF TGTGCCAGCAGCCAAACCCCCCCCGGGACTAGAGGGTACAATGAGCAGTTCTTC
TRBJ2-6 TRBV18 . . CASSPEQVSSGANVLTF TGTGCCAGCTCACCTGAACAGGTTAGCTCTGGGGCCAACGTCCTGACTTTC
TRBJ2-7 TRBV24-1 TRBD1 . CATSAASKGTGSEEQYF TGTGCCACCAGTGCCGCGAGTAAGGGGACAGGGAGCGAGGAGCAGTACTTC
TRBJ2-2 TRBV18 TRBD2 . CASSPSLAGNTGELFF TGTGCCAGCTCACCAAGCCTAGCGGGGAACACCGGGGAGCTGTTTTTT
TRBJ2-7 TRBV6-5 TRBD2 . CASRLAGGSYEQYF TGTGCCAGCAGACTAGCGGGGGGGTCCTACGAGCAGTACTTC
TRBJ2-3 TRBV10-3 . . CAISLPAGTSVTDTQYF TGTGCCATCAGTCTTCCCGCGGGAACCAGCGTCACAGATACGCAGTATTTT
TRBJ2-2 TRBV7-9 TRBD1 . CASSLDPGQGFGELFF TGTGCCAGCAGCTTAGACCCGGGACAGGGATTCGGGGAGCTGTTTTTT
TRBJ1-1 TRBV19 . . CASSIVKRGTEAFF TGTGCCAGTAGTATAGTTAAACGGGGCACTGAAGCTTTCTTT
TRBJ1-2 TRBV18 . . CASSLTARAGQSGYTF TGTGCCAGCTCTCTCACCGCCCGCGCAGGGCAAAGTGGCTACACCTTC
TRBJ1-6 TRBV18 TRBD1 . CASSTYRGNNSPLHF TGTGCCAGCTCAACCTACAGGGGGAATAATTCACCCCTCCACTTT
TRBJ2-2 TRBV5-1 . . CASSLAFGGATGELFF TGCGCCAGCAGCTTGGCCTTCGGAGGGGCCACCGGGGAGCTGTTTTTT
TRBJ1-4 TRBV15 TRBD1 . CATSSPGTGGEKLFF TGTGCCACCAGCAGCCCCGGGACAGGGGGCGAAAAACTGTTTTTT
TRBJ2-3 TRBV11-3 . . CASSFSTDTQYF TGTGCCAGCAGCTTTTCTACAGATACGCAGTATTTT
TRBJ2-7 TRBV9 TRBD2 . CASSPLGGIGGAKYEQYF TGTGCCAGCAGCCCCCTCGGGGGGATCGGCGGAGCTAAATACGAGCAGTACTTC
TRBJ2-5 TRBV14 . . CASSLLTGILSGWETQYF TGTGCCAGCAGCCTCCTGACAGGAATCCTGAGTGGTTGGGAGACCCAGTACTTC
TRBJ1-1 TRBV29-1 . . CSVEGTANTEAFF TGCAGCGTGGAGGGGACCGCGAACACTGAAGCTTTCTTT
TRBJ2-1 TRBV7-9 TRBD2 . CASRGGLAGAEQFF TGTGCCAGCAGGGGAGGGCTAGCGGGGGCTGAGCAGTTCTTC
TRBJ2-3 TRBV6-5 . . CASTPGVPTTDTQYF TGTGCCAGCACGCCCGGGGTACCTACTACAGATACGCAGTATTTT
TRBJ2-7 TRBV5-1 . . CASRWGISTYEQYF TGCGCCAGCAGGTGGGGTATTAGCACCTACGAGCAGTACTTC